Following are 13 T cell receptor beta chains from one sample sequenced in a study of blood T cell repertoires in COVID-19. Produced via immunoSEQ multiplex PCR; TCRdb's table is partial and in-frame only. In the table there are approximately 500,000 clones, 85% to 90% of which are singletons. Sequenced input: peripheral blood. The receptor set was obtained from a man aged 18 to 29 with COVID-19, enrolled during active disease.

V gene TRBV29-1 combines with J gene TRBJ2-7, with TRBD2 identical over 8 bases. CDR3 length: 15 residues. Germline trimming cut 0 bases from V and 1 base from J; bases unmatched to any gene: 5. From germline, CDR1 is SQVTM and CDR2 ANQGSEA. This chain's CDR3 is CSVEEVPSGSYEQYF. CDR3 nucleotides: TGCAGCGTTGAAGAGGTCCCTAGCGGGTCCTACGAGCAGTACTTC.

This chain connects TRBV18 to TRBJ1-1; TRBD1 matches at 7 bases. CDR3 length equals 17 residues. Germline V CDR1 and CDR2: KGHSH, LQKENI. V lost 6 bases and J lost 1; bases outside the gene matches: 14. In DNA form, the CDR3 reads TGTGCCAGCTCGCAGACCTATTTGACAGGGAGGAACACTGAAGCTTTCTTT. This translates into CASSQTYLTGRNTEAFF. The variable domain in full, with the rest retrieved from reference TRBV18 and TRBJ1-1, is NAGVMQNPRHLVRRRGQEARLRCSPMKGHSHVYWYRQLPEEGLKFMVYLQKENIIDESGMPKERFSAEFPKEGPSILRIQQVVRGDSAAYFCASSQTYLTGRNTEAFFGQGTRLTVV.

The chain combines TRBV5-4 with TRBJ2-1; 10 positions match TRBD1. Trimming took 4 bases from V and 0 from J; bases not matched to a gene: 4. The CDR3 has 16 amino acids. CDR1 and CDR2 from the germline V gene are SGHNT and YYREEE (reference sequence). The CDR3 DNA sequence: TGTGCCAGCAGCCCCCGGGACAGGGGCTCCTACAATGAGCAGTTCTTC. It encodes CASSPRDRGSYNEQFF.

J is TRBJ1-2 and V is TRBV5-1; 9 nucleotides agree with TRBD1. Germline CDR1 reads SGHRS; CDR2 reads YFSETQ. CDR3 size: 15 residues. V lost 4 bases and J lost 11; bases outside the gene matches: 15. CDR3 in DNA: TGCGCCAGCAGCCTAACACAGGGGGCGCAAGTTGGGTACACCTTC. This translates into CASSLTQGAQVGYTF.

V is TRBV2 and J is TRBJ1-3, with 8 bases that match TRBD1. Looked up from germline, CDR1 is SNHLY and CDR2 is FYNNEI. The V gene end was trimmed by 7 bases and the J gene end by 4 bases; junction bases not matched to a gene: 9. The CDR3 contains 15 residues. In DNA, the CDR3 is TGTGCCAGCAAGGAAACGGACAGGGTCGGAAACACCATATATTTT. Translated: CASKETDRVGNTIYF.

The genes are TRBV19 and TRBJ2-7; 7 nucleotides line up with TRBD1. This CDR3 is built from 15 residues. The V and J ends lost 5 bases and 5 bases, in that order; junction bases with no gene match: 12. CDR1 is LNHDA, CDR2 SQIVND, per germline (reference sequence). Written as DNA, the CDR3 is TGTGCCAGTAGTTACTTCGGGACAGTCTTAGACGAGCAGTACTTC. Protein product: CASSYFGTVLDEQYF.

V gene TRBV10-3 combines with J gene TRBJ1-1; TRBD1 matches 7 bases. The CDR3 covers 13 residues. The V gene end was trimmed by 6 bases and the J gene end by 3 bases; junction bases not matched to a gene: 4. CDR1 and CDR2 (germline): ENHRY, SYGVKD. The CDR3 loop reads CAIRLTGDTEAFF. For the CDR3, the DNA is TGTGCCATCAGACTTACAGGGGACACTGAAGCTTTCTTT.

The chain combines TRBV25-1 with TRBJ2-7, with 10 nucleotides matching TRBD2. J gave up 3 bases and V 5 bases, and 13 bases lay outside the gene matches. This CDR3 contains 17 residues. Germline assignment: CDR1 MGHDK and CDR2 SYGVNS. DNA of the CDR3: TGTGCCAGCAGTCCCCCCACTAGCGGGACGGGTGGCTACGAGCAGTACTTC. It encodes CASSPPTSGTGGYEQYF.

V gene TRBV18 combines with J gene TRBJ2-1, with D perhaps matching TRBD1 (6 bases). Germline-derived CDR1 and CDR2 are KGHSH and LQKENI. This CDR3 has 15 amino acids. V was shortened by 4 bases and J by 7 bases, with 17 bases between the two germline ends. In DNA form, the CDR3 reads TGTGCCAGCTCACACAAGCGCCGGGACACTAATGAGCAGTTCTTC. As protein: CASSHKRRDTNEQFF. The full variable domain, rest sourced from reference TRBV18 and TRBJ2-1, is NAGVMQNPRHLVRRRGQEARLRCSPMKGHSHVYWYRQLPEEGLKFMVYLQKENIIDESGMPKERFSAEFPKEGPSILRIQQVVRGDSAAYFCASSHKRRDTNEQFFGPGTRLTVL.

The CDR3 loop reads CASSLGGDRWNEQFF. CDR3 in DNA: TGCGCCAGCAGCTTAGGAGGGGACAGGTGGAATGAGCAGTTCTTC. The V call is TRBV5-1, the J call TRBJ2-1; 8 nucleotides match TRBD1. The germline gives CDR1 SGHRS, CDR2 YFSETQ. There are 15 residues in the CDR3. The junction had 8 bases not matched to a gene; V was cut back by 2 bases and J by 7 bases. Looking up the rest from reference TRBV5-1 and TRBJ2-1 gives the full variable domain: KAGVTQTPRYLIKTRGQQVTLSCSPISGHRSVSWYQQTPGQGLQFLFEYFSETQRNKGNFPGRFSGRQFSNSRSEMNVSTLELGDSALYLCASSLGGDRWNEQFFGPGTRLTVL.

The V gene is TRBV2, the J gene TRBJ2-1, with D maybe TRBD2 (5 bases). The CDR3 totals 15 residues. The V gene's germline CDR1 is SNHLY and CDR2 FYNNEI. V was clipped by 6 bases and J by 4 bases, with 16 bases between them. The CDR3: CASRGIRLNYNEQFF. The CDR3 DNA is TGTGCCAGCAGGGGAATTAGACTAAATTACAATGAGCAGTTCTTC.

The rearrangement joins TRBV5-1 to TRBJ1-2; possible D gene TRBD1, 6 bases. Germline-derived CDR1 and CDR2 are SGHRS and YFSETQ. Trimming took 2 bases from V and 2 from J, leaving 10 bases between them. This CDR3 is built from 14 residues. The CDR3 protein is CASSLSDRNYGYTF. CDR3 nucleotides: TGCGCCAGCAGCTTATCCGACAGGAACTATGGCTACACCTTC.

The gene calls are TRBV19 and TRBJ2-3; weak D call: TRBD2 (5 bases). The CDR3 is made up of 17 amino acids. Germline V lookup: CDR1 LNHDA, CDR2 SQIVND (reference sequence). V was pared by 2 bases and J by 4 bases, with 19 bases between. In DNA, the CDR3 is TGTGCCAGTAGTATATCGGGAATGCGGGTGGGCCCAGATACGCAGTATTTT. Amino acid sequence: CASSISGMRVGPDTQYF.